This T cell receptor (beta chain) was sequenced during a study of blood T cell repertoires in COVID-19. Study at large: Whether acute or convalescent, the COVID-19 samples came from the United States, Italy and Spain. T cells, B-cell-depleted T cells, or PBMCs supplied cDNA or gDNA.

Per the original methods: Amplification of reference gene primers provided the estimated nucleated cell counts. The table came from immunoSEQ multiplex PCR; TCRdb's copy has only in-frame clones and leaves some out. V, J and clone size are taken as reported in that table, and D and trimming were inferred from the DNA itself. The sample carries approximately 260,000 clones, 90% recorded once. The sequence came from a woman aged 40 to 50 with acute or convalescent COVID-19. Specimen: peripheral blood.

CDR3 in amino acids: CASSVQETQYF. The CDR3 DNA reads as TGTGCCAGCAGCGTACAAGAGACCCAGTACTTC. This chain links TRBV7-2 with TRBJ2-5; D gene ambiguous. Germline V gene sequence: CDR1 SGHTA, CDR2 FQGNSA. This CDR3 is built from 11 residues. V lost 5 bases and J lost 2, with 3 bases in between.